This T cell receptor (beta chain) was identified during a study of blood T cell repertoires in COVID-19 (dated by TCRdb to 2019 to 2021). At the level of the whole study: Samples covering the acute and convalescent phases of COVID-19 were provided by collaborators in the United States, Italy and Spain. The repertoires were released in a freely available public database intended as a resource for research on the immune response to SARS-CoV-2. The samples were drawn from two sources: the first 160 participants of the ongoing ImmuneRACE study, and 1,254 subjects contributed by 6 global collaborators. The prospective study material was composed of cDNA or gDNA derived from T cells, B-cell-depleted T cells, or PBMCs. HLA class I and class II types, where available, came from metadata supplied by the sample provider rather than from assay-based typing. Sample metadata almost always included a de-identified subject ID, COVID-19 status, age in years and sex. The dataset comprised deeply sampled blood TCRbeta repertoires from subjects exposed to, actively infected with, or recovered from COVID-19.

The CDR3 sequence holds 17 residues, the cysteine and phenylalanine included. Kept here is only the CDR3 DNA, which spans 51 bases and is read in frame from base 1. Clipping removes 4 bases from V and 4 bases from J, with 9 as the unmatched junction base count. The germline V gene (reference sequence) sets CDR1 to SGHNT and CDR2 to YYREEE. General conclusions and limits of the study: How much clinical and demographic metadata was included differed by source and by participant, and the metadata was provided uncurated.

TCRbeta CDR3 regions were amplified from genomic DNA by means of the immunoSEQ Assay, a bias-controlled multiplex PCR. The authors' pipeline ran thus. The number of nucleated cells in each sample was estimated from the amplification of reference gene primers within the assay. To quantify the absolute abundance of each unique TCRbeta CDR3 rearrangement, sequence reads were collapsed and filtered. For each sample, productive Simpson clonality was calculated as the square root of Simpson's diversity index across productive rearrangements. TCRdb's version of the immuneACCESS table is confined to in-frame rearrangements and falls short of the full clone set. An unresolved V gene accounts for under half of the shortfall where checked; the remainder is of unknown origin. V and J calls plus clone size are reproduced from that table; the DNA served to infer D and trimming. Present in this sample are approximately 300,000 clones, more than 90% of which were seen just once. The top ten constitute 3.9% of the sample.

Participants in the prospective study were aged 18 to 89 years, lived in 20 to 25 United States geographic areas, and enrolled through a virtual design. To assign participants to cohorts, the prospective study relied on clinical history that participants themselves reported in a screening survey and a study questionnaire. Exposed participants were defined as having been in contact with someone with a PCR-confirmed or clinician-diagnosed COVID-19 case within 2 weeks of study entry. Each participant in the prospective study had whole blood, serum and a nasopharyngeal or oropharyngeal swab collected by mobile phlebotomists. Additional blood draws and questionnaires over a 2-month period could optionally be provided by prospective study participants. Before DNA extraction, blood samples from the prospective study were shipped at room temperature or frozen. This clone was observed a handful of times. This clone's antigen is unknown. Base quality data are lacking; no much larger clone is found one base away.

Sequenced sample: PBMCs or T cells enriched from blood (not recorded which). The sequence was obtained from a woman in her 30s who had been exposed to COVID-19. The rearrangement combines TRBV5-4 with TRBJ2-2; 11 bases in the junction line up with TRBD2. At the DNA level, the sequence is TGTGCCAGCAGCCCCCAGCTAGCGGGGGGCGGCACCGGGGAGCTGTTTTTT. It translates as CASSPQLAGGGTGELFF.